This T cell receptor beta chain was documented in a study of shared clonotypes between healthy human individuals. The method was immunoSEQ multiplex PCR; TCRdb's version includes in-frame clones alone and lacks a portion of them. The sample lists about 2 million clones; 95% were seen once. Remarks on this clone: This specimen includes other DNA sequences encoding the same CDR3.

Sequenced sample: naive CD4+ T cells sorted from blood. The subset: CD45RA+ positively selected. This TCR was sampled from a man in his late teens or twenties in good health.

The CDR3 here is CASSPGQNTGELFF. CDR3 nucleotides: TGTGCCAGCAGCCCGGGACAGAACACCGGGGAGCTGTTTTTT. The chain recombines TRBV6-6 with TRBJ2-2; weak D call: TRBD1 (6 bases). The length of the CDR3 is 14 residues. CDR1 and CDR2 (germline): MNHNY, SVGAGI (reference sequence). V was clipped by 6 bases and J by 1 base, with 9 bases between them.